This T cell receptor beta chain was observed in a study of blood T cell repertoires in COVID-19. Across the whole study: Specimens from acute and convalescent COVID-19 originated in the United States, Italy and Spain. PBMCs, B-cell-depleted T cells, or T cells provided the cDNA or gDNA that made up the material.

V lost 2 bases and J 1 base, leaving 5 bases between the germline ends. This CDR3 is built from 13 residues. The germline V gene has CDR1 MNHEY and CDR2 SMNVEV (reference sequence). In the original processing: Reference gene primer amplification gave estimated nucleated cell counts. The data were produced by immunoSEQ multiplex PCR, yet TCRdb's version contains in-frame clones alone and is incomplete. Clone size and V and J calls were adopted from that table, with D and trimming inferred from the DNA. The top ten clones hold 2.5% to 3% of a sample with 45,000 to 60,000 clones, about 81% of them seen once.

J is TRBJ2-5 and V is TRBV27; D is uncertain. The origin of this receptor is a man over 45 with acute or convalescent COVID-19. Material for sequencing was peripheral blood. The chain's CDR3 is CASSLTFQETQYF. In nucleotides, the CDR3 is TGTGCCAGCAGTTTAACATTCCAAGAGACCCAGTACTTC.